This T cell receptor beta chain derives from a study of T cells after yellow fever vaccination. Whole-study results and caveats: The secondary response was weaker, and its peak arrived faster, on day 5 versus 15.

This clonotype was seen only a few times. Its antigen is currently unknown. Trimming took 5 bases from V and 4 from J, leaving 18 bases between them. Germline V gene lookup returns CDR1 MNHNS and CDR2 SASEGT. CDR3 length: 16 amino acids. TCRdb used MiXCR to reprocess the 5' RACE reads, holding one entry per CDR3 protein. Here the sample spans 500,000 to 650,000 distinct CDR3 sequences, approximately 13% being singletons. This rearrangement joins TRBV6-1 to TRBJ2-1, with D perhaps TRBD1 (6 bases). The receptor was isolated from a man aged 30 to 39 who received the YFV17D yellow fever vaccine. Sequencing was performed on PBMCs, taken on the day of the yellow fever booster vaccination. The chain's CDR3 is CASSSRTAAGYNEQFF. Written as DNA, the CDR3 is TGTGCCAGCAGTAGTAGGACAGCTGCAGGGTACAATGAGCAGTTCTTC.